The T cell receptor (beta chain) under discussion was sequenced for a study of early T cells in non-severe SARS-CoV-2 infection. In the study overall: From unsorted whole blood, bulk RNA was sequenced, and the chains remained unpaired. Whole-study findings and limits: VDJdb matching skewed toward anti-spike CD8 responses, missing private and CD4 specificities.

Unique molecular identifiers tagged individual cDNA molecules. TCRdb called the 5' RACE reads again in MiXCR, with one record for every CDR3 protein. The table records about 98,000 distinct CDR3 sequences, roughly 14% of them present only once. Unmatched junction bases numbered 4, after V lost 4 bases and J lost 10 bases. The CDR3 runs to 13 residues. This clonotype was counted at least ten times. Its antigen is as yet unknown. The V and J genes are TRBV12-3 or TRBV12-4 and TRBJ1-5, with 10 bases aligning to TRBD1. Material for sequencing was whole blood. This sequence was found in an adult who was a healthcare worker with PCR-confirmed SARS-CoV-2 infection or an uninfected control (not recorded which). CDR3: CASSSGQGHPQHF. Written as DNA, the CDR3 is TGTGCCAGCAGTTCGGGACAGGGGCATCCCCAGCATTTT.